This TCR beta chain was captured in a study of prognosis after radiotherapy for stage I lung cancer. Looking at the study overall: All non-small cell lung cancer patients were considered medically inoperable.

By two-round multiplex PCR, the TCR beta CDR3 was amplified from genomic DNA. Primers specific to each TRBV and TRBJ gene were used in first-round PCR. In the second PCR round, amplification relied on universal primers. TCRdb analysed the multiplex PCR reads with MiXCR anew, one entry per CDR3 protein. The sample has about 30,000 distinct CDR3 sequences, approximately 51% seen once. Germline V gene sequence: CDR1 SGHRS, CDR2 YFSETQ. V lost 0 bases, J lost 10 bases, and 13 bases lay in between. The CDR3 loop spans 13 amino acids. The patient cohort was node-negative on CT and PET/CT, with no prior chemotherapy, radiotherapy or other malignancies. Blood, about 6 milliliters, was collected at each of two time points. Many counts were recorded for this clonotype.

The J gene is TRBJ1-1, the V gene TRBV5-1; D not certain. This TCR came from a donor at least 50 years old with non-small cell lung cancer. Sequencing used PBMCs, obtained before or after stereotactic body radiation therapy (not recorded which). In nucleotides, the CDR3 is TGCGCCAGCAGCTTGGTTGGAACGCGGGGAGCTTTCTTT. Its translation is CASSLVGTRGAFF.